The 30 T cell receptor beta chains below all came from one sample that was sequenced in a study of blood T cell repertoires in COVID-19. Sequencing was performed with immunoSEQ multiplex PCR; in TCRdb, only in-frame clones are kept and a portion is missing. The sample yields 110,000 to 150,000 clones, 75% to 85% seen once. The source material was peripheral blood. These receptors were obtained from a man between 65 and 85 years old who had recovered from COVID-19.

The V and J genes are TRBV4-1 and TRBJ2-2; 8 bases are shared with TRBD2. The CDR3 loop spans 16 amino acids. J gave up 5 bases and V 1 base, and 6 bases lay outside the gene matches. Germline loops: CDR1 MGHRA, CDR2 YSYEKL. The CDR3 sequence is CASSQASGRGTGELFF. CDR3 coding DNA: TGCGCCAGCAGCCAAGCTAGCGGGCGGGGGACCGGGGAGCTGTTTTTT.

This chain joins TRBV11-2 and TRBJ2-1; 12 nucleotides line up with TRBD2. There are 16 residues in the CDR3. The trim removed 5 bases at V and 3 bases at J, leaving 5 bases unmatched. Germline CDR1 and CDR2: SGHAT and FQNNGV. CDR3 sequence (DNA): TGTGCCAGCAGCCCGCTAGCGGGAGGGTACTACAATGAGCAGTTCTTC. Translated, it gives CASSPLAGGYYNEQFF.

The V gene is TRBV29-1, the J gene TRBJ2-5; 8 bases are shared with TRBD1. CDR1 SQVTM and CDR2 ANQGSEA come from the germline V gene. CDR3 size: 14 residues. V shed 3 bases and J 2 bases; nucleotides not matched to a gene: 5. The CDR3 bases are TGCAGCGTTGATTACAGGGGGTTTCAAGAGACCCAGTACTTC. Encoded protein: CSVDYRGFQETQYF.

The rearrangement links TRBV19 to TRBJ1-5; D might be TRBD1 (5 bases). The CDR3 loop spans 14 amino acids. CDR1 LNHDA and CDR2 SQIVND come from the germline V gene (reference sequence). The ends were cut back, 4 bases at V and 7 bases at J, with 14 bases in the middle. CDR3 bases: TGTGCCAGTAGTAGGCAGGGTATTCACCAGCCCCAGCATTTT. This translates into CASSRQGIHQPQHF.

The chain combines TRBV4-3 with TRBJ2-1; TRBD1 is a possible D gene (6 bases). This CDR3 contains 15 residues. Germline-derived CDR1 and CDR2 are LGHNA and YSLEER. Trimming cost V 0 bases and J 8 bases, with 14 bases left between them. This CDR3 reads CASSQDRGRGDEQFF. The CDR3 region has the DNA TGCGCCAGCAGCCAAGATCGTGGCAGGGGTGATGAGCAGTTCTTC.

This sequence joins TRBV9 and TRBJ2-7; D is possibly TRBD1 (6 bases). The CDR3 has 14 residues. V was pared by 1 base and J by 4 bases, with 12 bases between. Germline V lookup: CDR1 SGDLS, CDR2 YYNGEE. The CDR3 sequence: CASSVFGQGYEQYF. In DNA form, the CDR3 reads TGTGCCAGCAGCGTATTTGGTCAGGGGTACGAGCAGTACTTC.

The rearrangement uses TRBV5-1 and TRBJ1-1, with TRBD1 identical over 7 bases. The V gene end was trimmed by 4 bases and the J gene end by 1 base; junction bases not matched to a gene: 7. In germline, CDR1 is SGHRS, CDR2 YFSETQ. This CDR3 has 15 amino acids. The CDR3 sequence is CASSPRTGENTEAFF. The CDR3 bases are TGCGCCAGCAGCCCTCGGACAGGTGAGAACACTGAAGCTTTCTTT.

The chain links TRBV19 to TRBJ2-3; 7 nucleotides agree with TRBD2. Trimming removed 5 bases from V and 2 bases from J; junction bases left unmatched: 4. This CDR3 contains 14 residues. Germline V CDR1 and CDR2: LNHDA, SQIVND (reference sequence). CDR3 residues: CASSPSGITDTQYF. CDR3 DNA: TGTGCCAGTAGTCCGAGCGGGATCACAGATACGCAGTATTTT.

This chain links TRBV10-2 with TRBJ2-7, with D maybe TRBD1 (5 bases). Germline loops: CDR1 WSHSY, CDR2 SAAADI. This CDR3 contains 16 residues. The ends were cut back, 2 bases at V and 5 bases at J, with 19 bases in the middle. The CDR3: CASSEELRPLGDEQYF. In DNA, the CDR3 is TGCGCCAGCAGTGAGGAGTTACGGCCCTTAGGGGACGAGCAGTACTTC.

This clone was observed a handful of times. This chain connects TRBV5-8 to TRBJ2-5; D is perhaps TRBD1 (6 bases). Trimming cost V 4 bases and J 1 base, with 11 bases left between them. Germline V lookup: CDR1 SGHTS, CDR2 YDEGEE. The CDR3 covers 14 residues. The CDR3 reads CASSPRDTQETQYF. The CDR3 DNA follows: TGTGCCAGCAGCCCCCGGGACACCCAAGAGACCCAGTACTTC.

The chain employs TRBV5-4 and TRBJ2-7; possible D gene TRBD2, 6 bases. There are 13 residues in the CDR3. Trimming shortened V by 4 bases and J by 5 bases, and 13 bases separated the two germline ends. Germline loops: CDR1 SGHNT, CDR2 YYREEE (reference sequence). CDR3 in DNA: TGTGCCAGCAGCCCGCCGACTAGTAACGAGCAGTACTTC. Its protein is CASSPPTSNEQYF. Together with reference TRBV5-4 and TRBJ2-7, the CDR3 gives the full variable domain: ETGVTQSPTHLIKTRGQQVTLRCSSQSGHNTVSWYQQALGQGPQFIFQYYREEENGRGNFPPRFSGLQFPNYSSELNVNALELDDSALYLCASSPPTSNEQYFGPGTRLTVT.

The chain joins TRBV18 to TRBJ2-3; 7 nucleotides agree with TRBD1. Per the germline V gene, CDR1 is KGHSH and CDR2 is LQKENI. Trimming cost V 6 bases and J 5 bases; bases outside gene matches: 8. There are 14 residues in the CDR3. This CDR3 is CASSWTGGRDTQYF. CDR3 DNA sequence: TGTGCCAGCTCTTGGACAGGTGGGAGAGATACGCAGTATTTT.

V gene TRBV6-2 or TRBV6-3 combines with J gene TRBJ2-7; D is uncertain. CDR3 size: 15 residues. V lost 2 bases and J lost 0, with 11 bases in between. The germline V gene has CDR1 MNHEY and CDR2 SVGEGT. The CDR3 DNA reads TGTGCCAGCAGTTACGGCAATTCCCTCTCCTACGAGCAGTACTTC. This codes for CASSYGNSLSYEQYF.

This clone has just one count. The gene calls are TRBV3-1 (or the pseudogene TRBV3-2) and TRBJ2-1; 11 positions match TRBD2. V gave up 1 base and J gave up 6 bases; unmatched junction bases: 5. CDR3 length equals 16 residues. Germline V lookup: CDR1 LGHDT, CDR2 YNNKEL (reference sequence). CDR3 nucleotides: TGTGCCAGCAGCCAAGGGCTACTAGCGGGAGTCAATGAGCAGTTCTTC. Translation gives CASSQGLLAGVNEQFF.

The chain couples TRBV2 to TRBJ2-7; TRBD1 might be the D (6 bases). This CDR3 has 12 amino acids. CDR1 is SNHLY, CDR2 FYNNEI, per germline. The V and J ends lost 4 bases and 7 bases respectively, with 11 bases between them. The CDR3, as DNA: TGTGCCAGCAGTGCGGAACAGGGAGAGCAGTACTTC. It codes for CASSAEQGEQYF.

This clone occurred once. CDR3 in amino acids: CAISSGQLEQYF. For the CDR3, the DNA is TGTGCCATCAGTTCCGGACAGCTCGAGCAGTACTTC. The J gene is TRBJ2-7, the V gene TRBV10-3, with TRBD1 as a possible D gene (6 bases). This CDR3 contains 12 residues. Germline V gives CDR1 ENHRY, CDR2 SYGVKD. V was clipped by 5 bases and J by 6 bases, with 11 bases between them.

V usage is TRBV6-5 and J usage is TRBJ1-3; D is undetermined. Germline values: CDR1 MNHEY, CDR2 SVGAGI. V was pared by 9 bases and J by 3 bases, with 6 bases between. CDR3 length equals 11 residues. The DNA of the CDR3 is TGTGCCAGTTCTTTTGGAAACACCATATATTTT. Translation: CASSFGNTIYF.

The rearrangement uses TRBV5-1 and TRBJ2-5; 7 bases match TRBD2. The length of the CDR3 is 14 residues. V shed 6 bases, J shed 4 bases, and the junction held 9 bases outside the gene matches. Germline assignment: CDR1 SGHRS and CDR2 YFSETQ. Here the CDR3 reads CASNFLSGGETQYF. The DNA for the CDR3 is TGCGCCAGCAATTTCTTGTCGGGAGGAGAGACCCAGTACTTC.

This clone was counted a single time. V usage is TRBV27 and J usage is TRBJ2-7; D gene uncertain. CDR3 length: 16 amino acids. CDR1 and CDR2 from the germline V gene are MNHEY and SMNVEV (reference sequence). Trimming took off 6 bases at V and 0 bases at J, with 18 bases between the two ends. The CDR3 sequence is CASRRTSRFGSYEQYF. As DNA, the CDR3 is TGTGCCAGCAGGCGCACCTCTAGGTTTGGCTCCTACGAGCAGTACTTC.

This clone was seen once. The rearrangement joins TRBV12-3 or TRBV12-4 to TRBJ2-1; D is uncertain. There are 11 residues in the CDR3. Trimming cost V 3 bases and J 9 bases, with 6 bases left between them. In DNA, the CDR3 is TGTGCCAGCAGTTTTCGGGTTGAGCAGTTCTTC. This encodes CASSFRVEQFF.

V and J are TRBV6-5 and TRBJ1-2; unclear D gene. Trimming removed 6 bases at V and 6 bases at J, with 8 bases between. The CDR3 runs to 11 residues. Germline V gene data show CDR1 as MNHEY and CDR2 as SVGAGI. CDR3: CASRDADGYTF. DNA for the CDR3: TGTGCCAGCAGGGATGCGGATGGCTACACCTTC.

The chain joins TRBV16 to TRBJ2-5, with D possibly TRBD1 on 6 matching bases. CDR3 length: 15 amino acids. CDR1 KGHSY and CDR2 FQNENV come from the germline V gene. Trimming took 0 bases from V and 7 from J, leaving 15 bases between them. CDR3 amino acids: CASSQSRDIFGTQYF. CDR3 in DNA: TGTGCCAGCAGCCAATCCCGGGACATTTTCGGGACCCAGTACTTC.

V usage is TRBV12-3 or TRBV12-4 and J usage is TRBJ1-2, with D perhaps matching TRBD1 (6 bases). V was trimmed by 4 bases and J by 6 bases, leaving 6 bases between them. The CDR3 covers 11 residues. CDR3 sequence: CASSYRDGYTF. The CDR3 DNA sequence: TGTGCCAGCAGTTACAGGGATGGCTACACCTTC.

The chain uses TRBV27 and TRBJ1-4, with 10 positions matching TRBD1. This CDR3 has 18 amino acids. The V gene's germline CDR1 is MNHEY and CDR2 SMNVEV (reference sequence). V lost 0 bases and J lost 3; bases outside the gene matches: 7. The CDR3 loop reads CASSLSPTGGMANEKLFF. In DNA, the CDR3 is TGTGCCAGCAGTTTATCCCCGACAGGGGGCATGGCTAATGAAAAACTGTTTTTT.

This rearrangement joins TRBV5-3 to TRBJ2-1; D is uncertain. TRBV5-3 is placed among ORFs of uncertain function. The CDR3 loop spans 12 amino acids. V lost 1 base to trimming and J lost 8 bases, with 7 bases between them. CDR3 in amino acids: CARSLPLHEQFF. DNA for the CDR3: TGTGCCAGAAGCTTGCCCCTCCATGAGCAGTTCTTC.

This clone was seen only a few times. The chain employs TRBV2 and TRBJ2-1, with D possibly TRBD2 on 5 matching bases. V dropped 6 bases and J dropped 5 bases, with 14 bases sitting between them. The germline gives CDR1 SNHLY, CDR2 FYNNEI. The CDR3 runs to 14 residues. The CDR3 DNA reads TGTGCCAGCAGAGACCCTTTAGCGAACAATGAGCAGTTCTTC. This codes for CASRDPLANNEQFF.

CDR3 nucleotide sequence: TGCGCCAGCAGCGAGGACAGTACCTACGAGCAGTACTTC. This codes for CASSEDSTYEQYF. V and J are TRBV5-1 and TRBJ2-7, with a possible D match to TRBD1 (6 bases). CDR1 SGHRS and CDR2 YFSETQ come from the germline V gene. Trimming left V 4 bases short and J 2 bases short, with 10 bases between. The CDR3 runs to 13 residues.

The chain links TRBV19 to TRBJ2-6; D remains unclear. The CDR3 covers 17 residues. The V end lost 6 bases, the J end lost 4 bases, and 19 bases lay between the germline ends. Germline CDR1 LNHDA, CDR2 SQIVND (reference sequence). The CDR3 nucleotides are TGTGCCAGTAGAACTGCCCCTGGTGACTTGGGGGCCAACGTCCTGACTTTC. This translates into CASRTAPGDLGANVLTF.

The V and J genes are TRBV29-1 and TRBJ2-7, with 12 bases fitting TRBD2. CDR3 length equals 13 residues. The V and J ends lost 7 bases and 3 bases, in that order; junction bases with no gene match: 4. Germline V CDR1 and CDR2: SQVTM, ANQGSEA. The CDR3: CSARTSGNYEQYF. DNA for the CDR3: TGCAGCGCCAGGACTAGCGGGAACTACGAGCAGTACTTC.

The chain couples TRBV11-2 to TRBJ1-1, with D possibly TRBD1 on 5 matching bases. This CDR3 comprises 16 residues. V lost 4 bases and J 11 bases, leaving 26 bases between the germline ends. Per the germline V gene, CDR1 is SGHAT and CDR2 is FQNNGV. This CDR3 is CASSSLRDRPPGRAFF. The DNA of the CDR3 is TGTGCCAGCAGCTCTCTAAGGGACCGCCCGCCTGGGAGGGCTTTCTTT.